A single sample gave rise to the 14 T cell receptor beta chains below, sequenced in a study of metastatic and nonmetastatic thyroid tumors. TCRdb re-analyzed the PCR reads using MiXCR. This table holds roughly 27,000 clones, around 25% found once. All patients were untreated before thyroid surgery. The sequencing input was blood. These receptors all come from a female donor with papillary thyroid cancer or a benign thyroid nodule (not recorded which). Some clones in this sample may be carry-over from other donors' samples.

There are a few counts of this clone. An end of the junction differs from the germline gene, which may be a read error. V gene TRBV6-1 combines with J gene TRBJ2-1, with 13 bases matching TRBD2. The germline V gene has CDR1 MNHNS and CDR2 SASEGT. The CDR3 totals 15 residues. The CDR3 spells CASSEGTSGSNDQFF. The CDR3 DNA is TGTGCCAGCAGTGAAGGGACTAGCGGGAGCAATGATCAGTTCTTC.

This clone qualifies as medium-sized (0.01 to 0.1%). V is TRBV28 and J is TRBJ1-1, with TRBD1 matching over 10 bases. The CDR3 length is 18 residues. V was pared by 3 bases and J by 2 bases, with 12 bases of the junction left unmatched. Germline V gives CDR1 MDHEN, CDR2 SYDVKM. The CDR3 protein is CASSFLWQGQGTNTEAFF. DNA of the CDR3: TGTGCCAGCAGTTTTCTCTGGCAGGGACAGGGGACCAACACTGAAGCTTTCTTT.

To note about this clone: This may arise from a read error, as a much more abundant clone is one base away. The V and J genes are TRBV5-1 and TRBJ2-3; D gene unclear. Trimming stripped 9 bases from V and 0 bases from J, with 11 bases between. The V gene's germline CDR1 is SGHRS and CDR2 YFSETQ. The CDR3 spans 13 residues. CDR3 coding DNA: TGCGCCATCTCAGGCCTTAGCACAGATACGCAGTATTTT. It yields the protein CAISGLSTDTQYF.

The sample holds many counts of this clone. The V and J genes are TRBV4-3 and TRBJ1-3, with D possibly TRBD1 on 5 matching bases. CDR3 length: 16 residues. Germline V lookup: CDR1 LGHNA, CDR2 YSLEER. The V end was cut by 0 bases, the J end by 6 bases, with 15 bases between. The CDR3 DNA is TGCGCCAGCAGCCAAGAGGGGACGGTTGGCGAAAACACCATATATTTT. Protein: CASSQEGTVGENTIYF.

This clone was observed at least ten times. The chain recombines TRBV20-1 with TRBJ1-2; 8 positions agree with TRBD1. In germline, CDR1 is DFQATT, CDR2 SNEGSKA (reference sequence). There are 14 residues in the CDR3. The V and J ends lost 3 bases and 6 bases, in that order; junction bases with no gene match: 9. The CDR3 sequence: CSARRTGMGNGYTF. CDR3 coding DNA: TGCAGTGCTAGGAGGACAGGGATGGGAAATGGCTACACCTTC.

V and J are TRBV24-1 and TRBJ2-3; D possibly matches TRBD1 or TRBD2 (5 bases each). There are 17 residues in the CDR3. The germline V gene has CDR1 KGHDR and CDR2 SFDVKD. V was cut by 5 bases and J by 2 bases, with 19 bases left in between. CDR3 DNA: TGTGCCACCAGTGCCTACGAAACGGGACGGAACACAGATACGCAGTATTTT. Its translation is CATSAYETGRNTDTQYF.

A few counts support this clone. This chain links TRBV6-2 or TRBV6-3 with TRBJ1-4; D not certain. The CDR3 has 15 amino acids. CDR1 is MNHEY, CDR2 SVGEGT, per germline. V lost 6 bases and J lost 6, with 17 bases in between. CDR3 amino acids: CASRTQTAPYEKLFF. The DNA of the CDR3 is TGTGCCAGCAGGACTCAGACGGCTCCATATGAAAAACTGTTTTTT.

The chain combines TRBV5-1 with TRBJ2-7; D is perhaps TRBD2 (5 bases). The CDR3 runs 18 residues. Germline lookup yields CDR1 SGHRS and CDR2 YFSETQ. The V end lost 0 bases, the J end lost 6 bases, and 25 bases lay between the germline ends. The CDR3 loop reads CASSLALGSGVTTTEQYF. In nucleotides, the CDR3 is TGCGCCAGCAGCTTGGCCCTAGGGTCTGGGGTGACTACTACCGAGCAGTACTTC.

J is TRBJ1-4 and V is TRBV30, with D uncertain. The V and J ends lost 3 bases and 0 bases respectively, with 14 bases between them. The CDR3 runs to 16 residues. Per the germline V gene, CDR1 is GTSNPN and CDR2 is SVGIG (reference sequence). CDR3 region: CAWSSRAGTTNEKLFF. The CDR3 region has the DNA TGTGCCTGGAGCTCACGAGCGGGGACAACTAATGAAAAACTGTTTTTT.

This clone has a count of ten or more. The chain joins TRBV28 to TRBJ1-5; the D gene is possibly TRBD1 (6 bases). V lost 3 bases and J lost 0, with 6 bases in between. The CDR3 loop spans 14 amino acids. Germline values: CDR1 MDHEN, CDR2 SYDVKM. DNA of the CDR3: TGTGCCAGCAGTTTGGACAGTAGCAATCAGCCCCAGCATTTT. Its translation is CASSLDSSNQPQHF.

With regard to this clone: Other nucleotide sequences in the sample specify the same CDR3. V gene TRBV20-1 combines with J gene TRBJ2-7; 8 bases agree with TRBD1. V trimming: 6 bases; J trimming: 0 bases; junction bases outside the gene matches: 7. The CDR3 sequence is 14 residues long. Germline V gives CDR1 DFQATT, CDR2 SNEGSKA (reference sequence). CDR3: CSARGQGISYEQYF. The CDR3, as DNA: TGCAGTGCCAGGGGGCAGGGGATCTCCTACGAGCAGTACTTC.

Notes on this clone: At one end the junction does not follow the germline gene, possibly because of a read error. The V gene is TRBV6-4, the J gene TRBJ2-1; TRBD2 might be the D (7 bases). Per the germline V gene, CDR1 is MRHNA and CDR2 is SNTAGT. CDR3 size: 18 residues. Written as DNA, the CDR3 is TGTGCCAGCAGTTACTCGAAGATCGCGGGGGCTACCTACAATGAGCAGTTCTTC. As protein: CASSYSKIAGATYNEQFF.

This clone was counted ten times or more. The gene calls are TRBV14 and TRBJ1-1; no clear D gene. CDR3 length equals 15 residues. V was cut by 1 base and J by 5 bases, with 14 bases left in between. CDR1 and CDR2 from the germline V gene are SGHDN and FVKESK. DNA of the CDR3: TGTGCCAGCAGCCAAGGGGGTATGGGAAGAACTGAAGCTTTCTTT. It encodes CASSQGGMGRTEAFF.

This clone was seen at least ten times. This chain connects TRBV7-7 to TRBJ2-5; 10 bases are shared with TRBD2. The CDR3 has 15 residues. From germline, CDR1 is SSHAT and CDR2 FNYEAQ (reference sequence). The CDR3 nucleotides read TGTGCTAGCTCCCGGACTAGCGGAAATCAAGAGACCCAGTACTTC. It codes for CASSRTSGNQETQYF.